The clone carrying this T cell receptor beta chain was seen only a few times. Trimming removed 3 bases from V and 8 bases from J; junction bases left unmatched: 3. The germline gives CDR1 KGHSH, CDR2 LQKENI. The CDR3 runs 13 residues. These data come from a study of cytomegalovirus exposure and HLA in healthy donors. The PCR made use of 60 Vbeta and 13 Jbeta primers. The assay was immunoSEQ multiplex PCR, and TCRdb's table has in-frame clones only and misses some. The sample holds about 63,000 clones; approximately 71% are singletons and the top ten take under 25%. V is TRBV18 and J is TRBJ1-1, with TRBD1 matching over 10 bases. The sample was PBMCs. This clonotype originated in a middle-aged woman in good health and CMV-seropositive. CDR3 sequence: CASSPRDRGEAFF. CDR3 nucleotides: TGTGCCAGCTCACCTCGGGACAGGGGAGAAGCTTTCTTT.